This is a list of T cell receptor beta chains from one sample in a study of shared clonotypes between healthy human individuals. The protocol was immunoSEQ multiplex PCR, while the TCRdb copy is restricted to in-frame clones and leaves out a portion. The sample consists of approximately 1,500,000 clones, under 99% of them appearing once. The sequencing input was naive CD4+ T cells sorted from blood. The origin of the receptors is a man younger than 40 in good health. Each CDR3 is given with its conserved first and last residue. The D gene is left open where the match is weak. Rows give clone size only sometimes, using once, few, many, or a class for an expanded clone.

J gene,V gene,clone size,D gene,CDR3 DNA,CDR3 protein
TRBJ1-2,TRBV15,.,TRBD1,TGTGCCACCAGCAGAGATCGGGACAGGAGAAATGGCTACACCTTC,CATSRDRDRRNGYTF
TRBJ1-3,TRBV25-1,once,.,TGTGCCAGCAGTTCGGCAGCCGGCTCTGGAAACACCATATATTTT,CASSSAAGSGNTIYF
TRBJ2-1,TRBV5-5,.,TRBD2,TGTGCCAGCAGCCAGGGACTAGCCGACTATGAGCAGTTCTTC,CASSQGLADYEQFF
TRBJ2-1,TRBV7-9,.,.,TGTGCCAGCAGCCCCCCCTCCGGAGGCTCCTACAATGAGCAGTTCTTC,CASSPPSGGSYNEQFF
TRBJ2-1,TRBV9,.,TRBD1,TGTGCCAGCAGCGCCGGGACAGGGGGCGGTCGGGAGCAGTTCTTC,CASSAGTGGGREQFF
TRBJ1-2,TRBV5-3,.,TRBD1,TGTGCCAGAAGCCTGAGAGACCGGGACAGGGGGCAGGGTTTGGATGGCTACACCTTC,CARSLRDRDRGQGLDGYTF
TRBJ1-1,TRBV5-1,.,.,TGCGCCAGCAGCTTGTTTTCCGACGCTGAAGCTTTCTTT,CASSLFSDAEAFF
TRBJ2-7,TRBV6-1,.,TRBD2,TGTGCCAGCAGTGAGGGACTAGCGGGGAACACCTACGAGCAGTACTTC,CASSEGLAGNTYEQYF
TRBJ1-4,TRBV5-1,.,.,TGCGCCAGCAGCCCAGGTGATGAAAAACTGTTTTTT,CASSPGDEKLFF
TRBJ1-1,TRBV7-8,.,.,TGTGCCAGCAGCTTCTCTTGGTCGGGGGCGTCTGAAGCTTTCTTT,CASSFSWSGASEAFF
TRBJ2-3,TRBV10-3,.,.,TGTGCCATCAGTGAGTCGAAAGGAGGGTTGCAGGGCTCAGATACGCAGTATTTT,CAISESKGGLQGSDTQYF
TRBJ2-7,TRBV6-6,.,.,TGTGCCAGCAGCGCCCTCTCAGGGGCAGGAGAGCAGTACTTC,CASSALSGAGEQYF
TRBJ1-2,TRBV5-1,.,TRBD1,TGCGCCAGCAGCGTCGGACGGGGACAGGAGGCCAAAGTTGCAAGTGGCTACACCTTC,CASSVGRGQEAKVASGYTF
TRBJ1-1,TRBV4-3,.,TRBD1,TGCGCCAGCAGCCAAGAGAGCAGGGGGGACACTGAAGCTTTCTTT,CASSQESRGDTEAFF
TRBJ2-7,TRBV4-3,.,.,TGCGCCAGCAGCCAGCGGGCCCACCATGGGGACGAGCAGTACTTC,CASSQRAHHGDEQYF
TRBJ2-4,TRBV2,once,.,TGTGCCAGCAGTGAGGGGGCACGAGCTGGAAACATTCAGTACTTC,CASSEGARAGNIQYF
TRBJ1-4,TRBV4-3,.,.,TGCGCCAGCAGCCAAGGAAGAGACGGGGAAAAACTGTTTTTT,CASSQGRDGEKLFF
TRBJ1-5,TRBV5-5,.,TRBD1,TGTGCCAGCAGCTTGGGACAGGGGGCGCGAGATCAGCCCCAGCATTTT,CASSLGQGARDQPQHF
TRBJ2-7,TRBV10-2,.,.,TGCGCCAGCAGTGAGTTGGCTAGCGCCGTATCCTACGAGCAGTACTTC,CASSELASAVSYEQYF
TRBJ2-7,TRBV30,.,.,TGTGCCTCTTCTTGGGCCCACGAGCAGTACTTC,CASSWAHEQYF
TRBJ2-1,TRBV5-5,.,TRBD1,TGTGCCAGCAGCTTGGTTCGGGACAGGGCATACGCTGAGCAGTTCTTC,CASSLVRDRAYAEQFF
TRBJ2-3,TRBV5-1,.,TRBD2,TGCGCCAGCAGCTTGGCCTCGGGACTAGCGGGAGTAACTAGCTTTACAGATACGCAGTATTTT,CASSLASGLAGVTSFTDTQYF